These 13 T cell receptor beta chains were all obtained from the same sample, sequenced in a study of CD8 T cells in ankylosing spondylitis. The study, taken as a whole, reports: A motif in TCR beta, a set of eight highly homologous variants, appeared characteristic of ankylosing spondylitis blood.

Antigens for these TCRs are unknown. TCRdb independently ran MiXCR on the 5' RACE reads; one entry per CDR3 protein. The table includes 200,000 to 250,000 distinct CDR3 sequences, 15% to 20% detected once. Sequenced sample: blood, either unsorted or a sorted T cell fraction (not recorded which). The receptors here all came from a male donor with ankylosing spondylitis.

This clonotype has at least ten counts. This rearrangement joins TRBV29-1 to TRBJ2-7, with 9 bases lining up with TRBD2. This CDR3 comprises 12 residues. Germline loops: CDR1 SQVTM, CDR2 ANQGSEA. J gave up 4 bases and V 4 bases, and 2 bases lay outside the gene matches. The CDR3 DNA reads TGCAGCGTTGGGCTAGCGGGATACGAGCAGTACTTC. Its translation: CSVGLAGYEQYF.

This rearrangement joins TRBV7-2 to TRBJ1-1; unclear D gene. The CDR3 runs 15 residues. V was clipped by 1 base and J by 3 bases, with 12 bases between them. CDR1 is SGHTA, CDR2 FQGNSA, per germline. The CDR3 protein is CASSLGAGPYTEAFF. The CDR3 DNA sequence: TGTGCCAGCAGCTTAGGGGCGGGCCCATACACTGAAGCTTTCTTT.

The sample holds a few counts of this clonotype. The genes are TRBV5-5 and TRBJ2-1; D uncertain. Per germline, CDR1 SGHKS and CDR2 YYEKEE (reference sequence). This CDR3 is built from 13 residues. Trimming cost V 4 bases and J 8 bases, with 13 bases left between them. CDR3 amino acids: CASSGTPTDEQFF. The CDR3 DNA sequence: TGTGCCAGCAGCGGCACACCTACGGATGAGCAGTTCTTC.

This clonotype occurred a few times. The gene calls are TRBV7-9 and TRBJ2-7; TRBD2 matches 10 bases. There are 15 residues in the CDR3. The J segment lost 5 bases and the V segment lost 1 base, leaving 5 bases of the junction unmatched. Germline CDR1 reads SEHNR; CDR2 reads FQNEAQ (reference sequence). DNA for the CDR3: TGTGCCAGCAGCTTAGAGCCTAGCGGGGGAAACGAGCAGTACTTC. Translating gives CASSLEPSGGNEQYF.

The DNA of the CDR3 is TGCGCCAGCAGCCAAGATGTTGAGGCAGGGCGATCCTACGAGCAGTACTTC. It encodes CASSQDVEAGRSYEQYF. V and J are TRBV4-1 and TRBJ2-7; D is possibly TRBD1 (5 bases). CDR1 MGHRA and CDR2 YSYEKL come from the germline V gene. There are 17 residues in the CDR3. The V gene lost 0 bases and the J gene lost 1 base, with 16 bases spanning the gap.

The V and J genes are TRBV27 and TRBJ2-5; D may be TRBD1 (6 bases). Trimming shortened V by 2 bases and J by 5 bases, and 15 bases separated the two germline ends. Germline loops: CDR1 MNHEY, CDR2 SMNVEV (reference sequence). The CDR3 contains 15 residues. CDR3 sequence (DNA): TGTGCCAGCAGTTTAACAGGGCTCCCCGGGGAGACCCAGTACTTC. Protein sequence: CASSLTGLPGETQYF.

This chain uses TRBV20-1 with TRBJ1-5; a weak D match, TRBD1 (6 bases). The V end lost 1 base, the J end lost 6 bases, and 7 bases lay between the germline ends. CDR3 size: 12 residues. The germline gives CDR1 DFQATT, CDR2 SNEGSKA (reference sequence). This chain's CDR3 is CSARVGAQPQHF. The CDR3 DNA reads TGCAGTGCTAGAGTGGGGGCTCAGCCCCAGCATTTT.

CDR3 coding DNA: TGTGCCTGGAGTTTCGACAGATACTATGGCTACACCTTC. Amino acids: CAWSFDRYYGYTF. V usage is TRBV30 and J usage is TRBJ1-2; D perhaps matches TRBD1 (5 bases). The ends were cut back, 2 bases at V and 3 bases at J, with 10 bases in the middle. This CDR3 contains 13 residues. Germline V CDR1 and CDR2: GTSNPN, SVGIG (reference sequence).

This clonotype came up a few times. The chain recombines TRBV19 with TRBJ2-7; unclear D gene. Deletions cut 2 bases from V and 6 bases from J, with 11 bases between. This CDR3 contains 13 residues. Germline V CDR1 and CDR2: LNHDA, SQIVND (reference sequence). The CDR3 nucleotides are TGTGCCAGTAGTATATCCGGCAGACGCGAGCAGTACTTC. Translating it yields CASSISGRREQYF. Using reference TRBV19 and TRBJ2-7 for the parts outside the CDR3, the full variable domain is DGGITQSPKYLFRKEGQNVTLSCEQNLNHDAMYWYRQDPGQGLRLIYYSQIVNDFQKGDIAEGYSVSREKKESFPLTVTSAQKNPTAFYLCASSISGRREQYFGPGTRLTVT.

CDR3 nucleotides: TGTGCCAGCAGCCAAGGCAGGGACTACGAGCAGTACTTC. Translating it yields CASSQGRDYEQYF. The J gene is TRBJ2-7, the V gene TRBV4-2; D perhaps matches TRBD1 (5 bases). The germline CDR1 and CDR2 sequences are LGHNA and YNFKEQ. Trimming removed 1 base from V and 3 bases from J, with 7 bases in between. This CDR3 is built from 13 residues.

In this sample, this clonotype turned up a few times. The rearrangement links TRBV7-9 to TRBJ2-3; D is perhaps TRBD1 (6 bases). With 5 bases removed from V and 7 bases from J, the gap between germline ends came to 16 bases. This CDR3 region has 14 residues. CDR1 is SEHNR and CDR2 is FQNEAQ in the germline V gene (reference sequence). The CDR3: CASSPRHGTNTQYF. CDR3 bases: TGTGCCAGCAGCCCGCGTCATGGGACAAATACGCAGTATTTT.

As concerns this clonotype: The junction and the germline gene differ at one end; a read error may be behind it. The chain carries TRBV12-3 or TRBV12-4 and TRBJ2-7; D gene ambiguous. The CDR3 length is 12 residues. In DNA, the CDR3 is TGTGTCAGCAGTTTCCGCGTCAACGAGCAGTACTTC. Its translation: CVSSFRVNEQYF.

V and J are TRBV12-3 or TRBV12-4 and TRBJ1-1, with D maybe TRBD1 (5 bases). With 5 bases removed from V and 3 bases from J, the gap between germline ends came to 10 bases. The CDR3 consists of 13 residues. This CDR3 reads CASSLGRYTEAFF. The CDR3 DNA reads as TGTGCCAGCAGTCTGGGACGGTACACTGAAGCTTTCTTT.